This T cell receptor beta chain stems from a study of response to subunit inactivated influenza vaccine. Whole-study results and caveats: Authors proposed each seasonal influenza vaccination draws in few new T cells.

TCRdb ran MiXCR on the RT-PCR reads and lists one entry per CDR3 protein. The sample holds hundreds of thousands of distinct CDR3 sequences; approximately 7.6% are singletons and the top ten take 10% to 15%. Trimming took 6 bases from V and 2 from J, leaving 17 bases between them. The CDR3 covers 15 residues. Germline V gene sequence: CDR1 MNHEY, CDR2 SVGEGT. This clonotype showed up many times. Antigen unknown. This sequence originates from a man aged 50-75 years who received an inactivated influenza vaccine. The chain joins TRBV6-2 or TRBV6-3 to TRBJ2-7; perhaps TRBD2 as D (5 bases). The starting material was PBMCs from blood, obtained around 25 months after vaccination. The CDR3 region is CASRPLRGNTYEQYF. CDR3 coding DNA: TGTGCCAGCAGACCTTTACGGGGAAACACCTACGAGCAGTACTTC.